The 20 T cell receptor beta chains given below trace back to one sample, sequenced in a study of T cell responses to AZD1222 COVID-19 vaccine. The table came from immunoSEQ multiplex PCR; TCRdb's copy has only in-frame clones and leaves some out. Found here are about 69,000 clones, approximately 87% of them singletons; the top ten hold nearly 25%. Sequenced here: peripheral blood, sampled 28 days after the second AZD1222 dose. The receptors stem from an adult who received the AZD1222 COVID-19 vaccine.

The gene calls are TRBV7-3 and TRBJ2-1; maybe TRBD2 (5 bases). In germline, CDR1 is SGHTA, CDR2 FQGTGA. The CDR3 covers 15 residues. Trimming took 2 bases from V and 6 from J, leaving 14 bases between them. The CDR3: CASSLRLAGVNEQFF. CDR3 bases: TGTGCCAGCAGCTTACGGCTAGCAGGAGTCAATGAGCAGTTCTTC. The variable domain in full, with the rest retrieved from reference TRBV7-3 and TRBJ2-1, is GAGVSQTPSNKVTEKGKYVELRCDPISGHTALYWYRQSLGQGPEFLIYFQGTGAADDSGLPNDRFFAVRPEGSVSTLKIQRTERGDSAVYLCASSLRLAGVNEQFFGPGTRLTVL.

This clone was detected only once. This chain links TRBV6-4 with TRBJ2-3; D unresolved. Germline V gives CDR1 MRHNA, CDR2 SNTAGT. V lost 1 base to trimming and J lost 2 bases, with 4 bases between them. This CDR3 has 13 residues. The CDR3 sequence: CASSDYLTDTQYF. The CDR3 DNA reads as TGTGCCAGCAGTGACTACCTCACAGATACGCAGTATTTT.

The rearrangement links TRBV25-1 to TRBJ1-1; the D gene is possibly TRBD1 (5 bases). Deletions cut 1 base from V and 4 bases from J, with 16 bases between. This CDR3 is 16 amino acids long. CDR1 is MGHDK and CDR2 is SYGVNS in the germline V gene. The CDR3 coding sequence is TGTGCCAGCAGTGAATTTTTAGGTCCCGGGGGCACTGAAGCTTTCTTT. This translates into CASSEFLGPGGTEAFF.

The gene calls are TRBV6-2 or TRBV6-3 and TRBJ2-5; no reliable D call. V lost 5 bases and J 5 bases, leaving 18 bases between the germline ends. Germline CDR1 MNHEY, CDR2 SVGEGT. The CDR3 totals 15 residues. CDR3 in amino acids: CASSKRRQVRETQYF. In DNA, the CDR3 is TGTGCCAGCAGTAAGAGGCGTCAGGTTCGCGAGACCCAGTACTTC.

This clone was seen a handful of times. V gene TRBV29-1 combines with J gene TRBJ2-5; no definite D call. Germline lookup yields CDR1 SQVTM and CDR2 ANQGSEA. The CDR3 has 10 residues. Trimming took 4 bases from V and 5 from J, leaving 5 bases between them. This chain's CDR3 is CSVGLETQYF. The CDR3 region has the DNA TGCAGCGTTGGGTTGGAGACCCAGTACTTC.

In the case of this clone: At one of its ends the junction is not consistent with the germline gene, which may arise from a read error. The chain combines TRBV6-1 with TRBJ2-7; D is tentatively TRBD1 or TRBD2 (6 bases each). Germline-derived CDR1 and CDR2 are MNHNS and SASEGT. CDR3 length: 14 residues. CDR3 region: CASSEPGLRGVPHF. The CDR3 bases are TGTGCCAGCAGTGAACCGGGCCTAAGGGGGGTGCCGCACTTC.

This clone was detected only once. The rearrangement links TRBV6-1 to TRBJ2-4; D gene unclear. The CDR3 sequence is 14 residues long. Germline-derived CDR1 and CDR2 are MNHNS and SASEGT. Trimming shortened V by 3 bases and J by 7 bases, and 13 bases separated the two germline ends. The CDR3 protein is CASSESRAPNIQYF. The CDR3 DNA follows: TGTGCCAGCAGTGAGAGTAGGGCCCCCAACATTCAGTACTTC.

The chain has TRBV27 and TRBJ1-2; perhaps TRBD1 as D (6 bases). CDR1 and CDR2 from the germline V gene are MNHEY and SMNVEV (reference sequence). The CDR3 length is 14 residues. Deletions cut 1 base from V and 7 bases from J, with 13 bases between. CDR3 region: CASSLYGGQSGYTF. CDR3 DNA: TGTGCCAGCAGTTTATACGGGGGGCAGAGTGGCTACACCTTC.

V usage is TRBV6-5 and J usage is TRBJ2-7; no firm D call. The CDR3 has 12 residues. V was cut by 5 bases and J by 1 base, with 6 bases left in between. CDR1 is MNHEY, CDR2 SVGAGI, per germline. The CDR3 loop is CASSHTSYEQYF. CDR3 nucleotides: TGTGCCAGCAGTCATACTTCCTACGAGCAGTACTTC.

The CDR3 sequence: CASSFFGQGRSNEKLFF. For the CDR3, the DNA is TGTGCCAGCAGCTTCTTCGGACAGGGAAGGTCTAATGAAAAACTGTTTTTT. This chain uses TRBV5-6 with TRBJ1-4; 8 bases match TRBD1. CDR1 and CDR2 (germline): SGHDT, YYEEEE. The CDR3 is made up of 17 amino acids. The trim removed 2 bases at V and 3 bases at J, leaving 9 bases unmatched. Supplemented by reference TRBV5-6 and TRBJ1-4, the full variable domain reads DAGVTQSPTHLIKTRGQQVTLRCSPKSGHDTVSWYQQALGQGPQFIFQYYEEEERQRGNFPDRFSGHQFPNYSSELNVNALLLGDSALYLCASSFFGQGRSNEKLFFGSGTQLSVL.

This rearrangement joins TRBV10-3 to TRBJ2-1; 8 positions match TRBD2. V lost 10 bases to trimming and J lost 2 bases; unmatched junction nucleotides: 16. CDR1 and CDR2 from the germline V gene are ENHRY and SYGVKD. This CDR3 comprises 17 residues. For the CDR3, the DNA is TGTGCCACCAGGACCATTAGCGGGAATTTCACCTACAATGAGCAGTTCTTC. Translated: CATRTISGNFTYNEQFF.

Regarding this clone: Other DNA sequences in the same sample also yield this CDR3. V usage is TRBV5-1 and J usage is TRBJ1-3; D might be TRBD1 (6 bases). V lost 0 bases and J 4 bases, leaving 11 bases between the germline ends. This CDR3 is built from 15 residues. Germline CDR1 and CDR2: SGHRS and YFSETQ. DNA for the CDR3: TGCGCCAGCAGCTTGGGGCAGGGGCTCGGAAACACCATATATTTT. Translation: CASSLGQGLGNTIYF.

The J gene is TRBJ1-2, the V gene TRBV5-1, with D perhaps matching TRBD1 (5 bases). V was trimmed by 0 bases and J by 2 bases, leaving 20 bases between them. Germline V gives CDR1 SGHRS, CDR2 YFSETQ. The CDR3 extends over 18 amino acids. The CDR3 DNA reads TGCGCCAGCAGCTTGGTCGAGGGACCGCTCGGTTCAAACTATGGCTACACCTTC. Its translation is CASSLVEGPLGSNYGYTF. Filled out from reference TRBV5-1 and TRBJ1-2, the complete variable domain reads KAGVTQTPRYLIKTRGQQVTLSCSPISGHRSVSWYQQTPGQGLQFLFEYFSETQRNKGNFPGRFSGRQFSNSRSEMNVSTLELGDSALYLCASSLVEGPLGSNYGYTFGSGTRLTVV.

The chain carries TRBV23-1 and TRBJ1-1; 7 bases align to TRBD1. TRBV23-1 is an ORF, with its function uncertain. The CDR3 extends over 14 amino acids. The junction had 7 bases not matched to a gene; V was cut back by 3 bases and J by 6 bases. The DNA for the CDR3 is TGCGCCAGCAGTCACCCCGGGACAGACGCTGAAGCTTTCTTT. The encoded protein is CASSHPGTDAEAFF.

In this sample, this clone turned up once. The rearrangement joins TRBV5-4 to TRBJ2-3; D not resolved. The germline V gene has CDR1 SGHNT and CDR2 YYREEE (reference sequence). The V end was cut by 1 base, the J end by 0 bases, with 9 bases between. The CDR3 runs 15 residues. CDR3 DNA: TGTGCCAGCAGCTTGATAACGACAAGCACAGATACGCAGTATTTT. Translated, it gives CASSLITTSTDTQYF.

The V call is TRBV7-9, the J call TRBJ1-1; 7 bases line up with TRBD1. CDR3 length: 15 amino acids. The V gene end was trimmed by 4 bases and the J gene end by 1 base; junction bases not matched to a gene: 6. Germline V gene data show CDR1 as SEHNR and CDR2 as FQNEAQ (reference sequence). The CDR3 sequence: CASSSYGTANTEAFF. The CDR3 DNA follows: TGTGCCAGCAGCTCTTACGGGACAGCGAACACTGAAGCTTTCTTT.

The chain combines TRBV5-1 with TRBJ2-1, with TRBD2 matching over 10 bases. The CDR3 extends over 16 amino acids. V was pared by 3 bases and J by 2 bases, with 5 bases of the junction left unmatched. CDR1 and CDR2 from the germline V gene are SGHRS and YFSETQ. The CDR3 DNA is TGCGCCAGCAGCTATCTAGCGGGGGTCGCCTACAATGAGCAGTTCTTC. It encodes CASSYLAGVAYNEQFF. Variable domain in full (rest from reference TRBV5-1 and TRBJ2-1): KAGVTQTPRYLIKTRGQQVTLSCSPISGHRSVSWYQQTPGQGLQFLFEYFSETQRNKGNFPGRFSGRQFSNSRSEMNVSTLELGDSALYLCASSYLAGVAYNEQFFGPGTRLTVL.

The table lists this clone with a count of one. The chain combines TRBV6-6 with TRBJ2-7; D could derive from TRBD1 or TRBD2 (6 bases each). Trimming removed 4 bases from V and 3 bases from J, with 13 bases in between. Per germline, CDR1 MNHNY and CDR2 SVGAGI (reference sequence). The CDR3 spans 14 residues. The CDR3 DNA is TGTGCCAGCAGTTTACAGGGAGGAGGCTACGAGCAGTACTTC. Amino acids: CASSLQGGGYEQYF.

The CDR3 sequence is CASSWTGGVDQPQHF. The CDR3, as DNA: TGCGCCAGCAGTTGGACAGGGGGTGTAGATCAGCCCCAGCATTTT. The chain recombines TRBV10-2 with TRBJ1-5; 10 bases fit TRBD1. Germline CDR1 WSHSY, CDR2 SAAADI. With 5 bases clipped from V and 5 bases from J, the junction kept 6 bases outside the gene matches. The CDR3 totals 15 residues.

The J gene is TRBJ1-3, the V gene TRBV27, with a weak D call TRBD1 (6 bases). The germline CDR1 and CDR2 sequences are MNHEY and SMNVEV (reference sequence). V was cut by 11 bases and J by 0 bases, with 8 bases left in between. This CDR3 has 12 amino acids. This CDR3 reads CASRGSGNTIYF. DNA of the CDR3: TGTGCCTCCAGGGGCTCTGGAAACACCATATATTTT.